What follows describes a single T cell receptor beta chain. The antigen remains unidentified. Just one base apart from a much larger clone, this may be a read error. The data are from a study of T cell repertoires in cytomegalovirus infection. TCRdb fed the reads into MiXCR, producing one record per CDR3 protein. The table lists fewer than 550,000 distinct CDR3 sequences, under 40% of them singletons. General study results and limits: Carriage of CMV together with the relevant HLA was identifiable through cumulative public TCR beta family frequency.

Germline V lookup: CDR1 SGHTA, CDR2 FQGNSA. The CDR3 spans 15 residues. Trimming stripped 0 bases from V and 9 bases from J, with 12 bases between. The V gene is TRBV7-2, the J gene TRBJ1-6, with no clear D. The source material was PBMCs. The receptor was isolated from a human donor in good health (CMV status not recorded). Some clones in this sample may be carry-over from other donors' samples. The CDR3 protein is CASSLAGRVSSPLHF. CDR3 DNA sequence: TGTGCCAGCAGCTTAGCTGGGAGGGTTAGTTCACCCCTCCACTTT.